Sequencing of this T cell receptor beta chain was carried out in a study of T cells in Graves' hyperthyroidism and ophthalmopathy. Trimming cost V 0 bases and J 2 bases, with 13 bases left between them. Germline V gene sequence: CDR1 SQVTM, CDR2 ANQGSEA. The CDR3 loop spans 16 amino acids. What was amplified from RNA transcripts were TCR beta CDR3 regions. TCR CDR3 regions were first amplified by RT-PCR with HTBI primers. TCRdb processed the multiplex PCR reads anew with MiXCR; each CDR3 protein has one entry. Here the sample spans some 570,000 distinct CDR3 sequences, approximately 15% being singletons. This clonotype was detected many times.

The TCR comes from a woman aged 18-29 years with Graves' ophthalmopathy. Material for sequencing was blood. This sequence joins TRBV29-1 and TRBJ1-4; D is possibly TRBD1 (5 bases). In DNA, the CDR3 is TGCAGCGTTGAAGATCCGGGATGGGGGACTAATGAAAAACTGTTTTTT. Encoded protein: CSVEDPGWGTNEKLFF.